This T cell receptor beta chain was identified during a study of T cell changes during pregnancy in multiple sclerosis. Method: immunoSEQ multiplex PCR; TCRdb's copy keeps in-frame clones and lacks some. The sample holds 40,000 to 45,000 clones, around 92% seen once. V lost 5 bases to trimming and J lost 6 bases; unmatched junction nucleotides: 12. This CDR3 is built from 15 residues. Germline CDR1 SGHTA, CDR2 FQGNSA. The V and J genes are TRBV7-2 and TRBJ1-2, with 7 nucleotides matching TRBD1. This TCR derives from a female donor with multiple sclerosis, enrolled in a pregnancy study. The sample was CD4+ T cells from peripheral blood mononuclear cells, taken in the third trimester of pregnancy. CDR3 DNA: TGTGCCAGCAGCATACAGGGGATTGGAATTAATGGCTACACCTTC. Translated, it gives CASSIQGIGINGYTF.